These 12 T cell receptor beta chains originate from one sample sequenced in a study of memory CD8 T cells in hepatitis C reinfection. The time point is: pre-reinfection, 55 to 20 weeks before reinfection detection. The sorted cells went straight to TCR sequencing with no prior in vitro expansion. The assay was immunoSEQ multiplex PCR, and TCRdb's table has in-frame clones only and misses some. The sample lists 45,000 to 65,000 clones, roughly 90% occurring once. The sample comprised naive CD8+ T cells sorted from blood. These receptors came from a man aged 18 to 30 with hepatitis C virus infection.

The chain links TRBV28 to TRBJ2-5, with D possibly matching TRBD1 (6 bases). The DNA matches TRBJ2-7 better at its end, which makes the J call doubtful. CDR3 length equals 15 residues. CDR1 is MDHEN and CDR2 is SYDVKM in the germline V gene. Here the CDR3 DNA reads TGTGCCAGCAGTTTATTGGCAGGGGAAGCCTACGAGCAGTACTTC. Protein sequence: CASSLLAGEAYEQYF.

This chain joins TRBV4-1 and TRBJ1-6, with a weak D call TRBD1 (5 bases). The ends were cut back, 3 bases at V and 5 bases at J, with 17 bases in the middle. CDR1 and CDR2 (germline): MGHRA, YSYEKL. The CDR3 is 17 residues long. The CDR3 spells CASSHPRGAGDNSPLHF. The CDR3, as DNA: TGCGCCAGCAGCCACCCTCGCGGGGCTGGGGATAATTCACCCCTCCACTTT.

This chain connects TRBV7-6 to TRBJ2-2, with 7 bases fitting TRBD2. Germline CDR1 and CDR2: SGHVS and FNYEAQ. This CDR3 region has 14 residues. V was clipped by 5 bases and J by 6 bases; unmatched bases: 6. The CDR3 DNA follows: TGTGCCAGCAGCCCGTTAGCGGGCTCCGGGGAGCTGTTTTTT. Translation gives CASSPLAGSGELFF.

The J gene is TRBJ1-1, the V gene TRBV29-1; D is unclear. The ends were cut back, 7 bases at V and 1 base at J, with 10 bases in the middle. Germline V CDR1 and CDR2: SQVTM, ANQGSEA. The CDR3 spans 12 residues. CDR3 DNA sequence: TGCAGCGCATTAGACTGGAACACTGAAGCTTTCTTT. Translated, it gives CSALDWNTEAFF.

This chain joins TRBV7-6 and TRBJ1-1; the match to TRBD1 covers 8 bases. Germline CDR1 reads SGHVS; CDR2 reads FNYEAQ. This CDR3 is 12 amino acids long. The V segment lost 5 bases and the J segment 7 bases; nucleotides outside the gene matches: 3. DNA for the CDR3: TGTGCCAGCAGCCCGACAGGGGTTGAAGCTTTCTTT. It specifies CASSPTGVEAFF.

About this clone: The same CDR3 is also encoded by other DNA sequences in this sample. The rearrangement joins TRBV12-5 to TRBJ2-1; TRBD1 matches at 9 bases. Germline V CDR1 and CDR2: LGHNT, FRNRAP. CDR3 length: 14 residues. With V trimmed by 5 bases and J by 10 bases, 9 bases remained unmatched. This CDR3 is CASGRGTGIDEQFF. The CDR3 DNA reads as TGTGCTAGTGGTAGGGGGACAGGGATCGACGAGCAGTTCTTC.

The chain couples TRBV4-1 to TRBJ1-6, with a weak D call TRBD1 (6 bases). Germline V CDR1 and CDR2: MGHRA, YSYEKL. The V end was cut by 1 base, the J end by 10 bases, with 14 bases between. The length of the CDR3 is 15 residues. The CDR3, as DNA: TGCGCCAGCAGCCAAGTAGAGGCAGGGGTGTCACCCCTCCACTTT. Translating it yields CASSQVEAGVSPLHF.

The chain is built from TRBV11-2 and TRBJ2-7; 10 nucleotides line up with TRBD1. Germline CDR1 and CDR2: SGHAT and FQNNGV. CDR3 length: 15 amino acids. V lost 0 bases and J lost 3; bases outside the gene matches: 2. CDR3 loop: CASSLETGGFYEQYV. CDR3 bases: TGTGCCAGCAGCTTAGAGACAGGGGGCTTCTACGAGCAGTACGTC.

This clone appeared a single time. The CDR3 loop reads CASSGTGPYEQYF. Here the CDR3 DNA reads TGTGCCAGCAGCGGGACAGGGCCCTACGAGCAGTACTTC. J is TRBJ2-7 and V is TRBV7-9; 9 nucleotides line up with TRBD1. The germline V gene has CDR1 SEHNR and CDR2 FQNEAQ (reference sequence). This CDR3 contains 13 residues. With V trimmed by 5 bases and J by 2 bases, 1 base remained unmatched.

The CDR3 nucleotides are TGTGCCAGCAGGGGCGCGGGGGAAAACTATGGCTACACCTTC. This sequence encodes CASRGAGENYGYTF. This chain links TRBV27 with TRBJ1-2, with a possible D match to TRBD1 (5 bases). In germline, CDR1 is MNHEY, CDR2 SMNVEV (reference sequence). The germline V and J ends were trimmed by 6 bases and 2 bases, with 13 bases remaining between them. There are 14 residues in the CDR3.

The chain uses TRBV28 and TRBJ2-7; 14 bases are a match to TRBD2. The CDR3 covers 18 residues. CDR1 MDHEN and CDR2 SYDVKM come from the germline V gene. V was pared by 6 bases and J by 1 base, with 11 bases of the junction left unmatched. Here the CDR3 reads CASSPGTSGRGGSYEQYF. CDR3 sequence (DNA): TGTGCCAGCAGCCCCGGGACTAGCGGGAGAGGGGGGTCCTACGAGCAGTACTTC.

This chain connects TRBV6-1 to TRBJ1-5, with a possible D match to TRBD1 (5 bases). The V and J ends lost 3 bases and 3 bases respectively, with 12 bases between them. Germline CDR1 MNHNS, CDR2 SASEGT. The CDR3 has 15 residues. The CDR3 DNA reads as TGTGCCAGCAGTGATCGGGGGGGGACCAATCAGCCCCAGCATTTT. Its protein is CASSDRGGTNQPQHF.